These T cell receptor beta chains were read from a single sample in a study of blood T cells in healthy people across ages. TCRdb reprocessed the 5' RACE reads with MiXCR, giving one entry per CDR3 protein. The data hold about 930,000 distinct CDR3 sequences, with 25% to 35% observed a single time. This sample was shared with a second study, whose subject was T cells of mothers and their children.

Sequenced: blood. Every receptor here comes from a woman aged 40-49 years in good health. The CDR3 runs from the conserved cysteine through the conserved F or W.

TRBV6-2/TRBV6-3 CASSWRIGGGNEQFF
TRBV29-1 CSVEGDFGQPQHF
TRBV24-1 CATSDLGFSDTQYF
TRBV7-3 CASSPLGADTGELFF
TRBV28 CATSGAGSGANVLTF
TRBV12-3/TRBV12-4 CASSLFGTQEHGYTF
TRBV7-6 CASSRDSSRVTQYF
TRBV4-3 CASSPLLGGDYGYTF
TRBV12-3/TRBV12-4 CASSLESDNEQFF
TRBV30 CAWSPRGNTGELFF
TRBV11-3 CASSSRTGADQETQYF
TRBV7-8 CASSRGPVWEYEQYF
TRBV6-5 CASSCSTTVYGYTF
TRBV11-2 CASGDITYEQYF
TRBV12-3/TRBV12-4 CASSFGQPQHF
TRBV29-1 CSVEPLMNTEAFF
TRBV15 CATSRAPTGSSYEQYF
TRBV28 CASSLHRGRSNEKLFF
TRBV13 CASRLGGGYDSPLHF
TRBV5-5 CASSCRENTQYF
TRBV28 CASSLVTFQALLKGYEQYF